The 18 T cell receptor beta chains in this list originate from one sample, sequenced in a study of blood T cell repertoires in COVID-19. Profiled with immunoSEQ multiplex PCR; TCRdb holds only in-frame clones, not every one. Counted here are 55,000 to 75,000 clones, 72% occurring once; the ten biggest clones make up 4% to 5%. Sequencing was carried out using peripheral blood. The receptors shown here come from a woman in her 70s with COVID-19, enrolled during active disease.

The chain couples TRBV5-6 to TRBJ2-5; TRBD1 is a possible D gene (6 bases). Germline V gene sequence: CDR1 SGHDT, CDR2 YYEEEE. The CDR3 length is 13 residues. Trimming removed 4 bases at V and 4 bases at J, with 11 bases between. The CDR3 sequence: CASSTGQRETQYF. Written as DNA, the CDR3 is TGTGCCAGCAGCACGGGACAAAGAGAGACCCAGTACTTC.

This clone was detected once. The gene calls are TRBV29-1 and TRBJ1-2; 10 bases are shared with TRBD1. The CDR3 has 13 residues. J gave up 4 bases and V 6 bases, and 5 bases lay outside the gene matches. CDR1 and CDR2 from the germline V gene are SQVTM and ANQGSEA. The CDR3 here is CSVGTGVGYGYTF. In nucleotides, the CDR3 is TGCAGCGTGGGGACAGGGGTGGGCTATGGCTACACCTTC.

J is TRBJ2-7 and V is TRBV4-1, with 10 bases matching TRBD1. Germline-derived CDR1 and CDR2 are MGHRA and YSYEKL. With V trimmed by 1 base and J by 7 bases, 10 bases remained unmatched. The CDR3 runs to 16 residues. The CDR3 nucleotides are TGCGCCAGCAGCCAAGCCAGACAGGGGGCTAGGCAGGAGCAGTACGTC. This encodes CASSQARQGARQEQYV.

The chain carries TRBV5-1 and TRBJ1-1, with D unclear. Germline CDR1 is SGHRS and CDR2 is YFSETQ. The V and J ends lost 0 bases and 5 bases respectively, with 11 bases between them. The CDR3 consists of 14 residues. DNA of the CDR3: TGCGCCAGCAGCTTGGGACTATCAGGAACTGAAGCTTTCTTT. This codes for CASSLGLSGTEAFF.

J is TRBJ2-1 and V is TRBV10-3; the match to TRBD2 covers 9 bases. This CDR3 has 17 amino acids. CDR1 is ENHRY and CDR2 is SYGVKD in the germline V gene. The V segment lost 4 bases and the J segment 0 bases; nucleotides outside the gene matches: 7. The CDR3 sequence is CAISGLYSGSSYNEQFF. The CDR3 region has the DNA TGTGCCATCAGTGGACTTTATAGCGGGAGCTCCTACAATGAGCAGTTCTTC.

The chain recombines TRBV2 with TRBJ2-2, with 7 bases matching TRBD2. Trimming took 5 bases from V and 1 from J; bases not matched to a gene: 10. Germline CDR1 and CDR2: SNHLY and FYNNEI. The CDR3 is 17 residues long. The CDR3 region has the DNA TGTGCCAGCAGTAGGACCGGTGGGGGGGTGAACACCGGGGAGCTGTTTTTT. Encoded protein: CASSRTGGGVNTGELFF.

This clone has a handful of counts. The chain has TRBV5-5 and TRBJ1-1, with D perhaps matching TRBD1 (5 bases). Trimming left V 5 bases short and J 1 base short, with 15 bases between. The CDR3 has 15 residues. The germline V gene has CDR1 SGHKS and CDR2 YYEKEE (reference sequence). The CDR3, as DNA: TGTGCCAGCAGTGGAACGGGGGTGGGGAACACTGAAGCTTTCTTT. This codes for CASSGTGVGNTEAFF.

The chain employs TRBV7-9 and TRBJ2-5; maybe TRBD1 (6 bases). Germline values: CDR1 SEHNR, CDR2 FQNEAQ (reference sequence). V lost 3 bases and J 2 bases, leaving 10 bases between the germline ends. CDR3 length: 14 amino acids. The CDR3 region is CASSLGAKQETQYF. The CDR3 DNA reads as TGTGCCAGCAGCTTGGGGGCCAAGCAAGAGACCCAGTACTTC.

V is TRBV10-1 and J is TRBJ2-7; D perhaps matches TRBD1 (6 bases). V was pared by 8 bases and J by 6 bases, with 17 bases between. Germline assignment: CDR1 WNHNN and CDR2 SYGVQD (reference sequence). This CDR3 is 13 amino acids long. CDR3: CASPPRAGVEQYV. CDR3 nucleotides: TGCGCCAGCCCCCCGCGGGCAGGGGTCGAGCAGTACGTC.

The chain uses TRBV6-2 or TRBV6-3 and TRBJ2-1; 13 nucleotides align to TRBD2. Per germline, CDR1 MNHEY and CDR2 SVGEGT. CDR3 length equals 18 residues. J gave up 6 bases and V 2 bases, and 10 bases lay outside the gene matches. The CDR3 DNA is TGTGCCAGCAGTTACCTCCAACCGACTAGCGGGAGGAGCAATGAGCAGTTCTTC. This sequence encodes CASSYLQPTSGRSNEQFF.

The J gene is TRBJ2-5, the V gene TRBV7-8, with 9 bases lining up with TRBD2. CDR1 and CDR2 (germline): SGHVS, FQNEAQ. CDR3 length equals 15 residues. V gave up 1 base and J gave up 5 bases; unmatched junction bases: 5. CDR3 nucleotides: TGTGCCAGCAGCTTAGGCGGGGGGGGCTGGGAGACCCAGTACTTC. Encoded protein: CASSLGGGGWETQYF.

The chain couples TRBV13 to TRBJ1-4; TRBD1 is a possible D gene (6 bases). The CDR3 runs 14 residues. V lost 2 bases and J lost 6, with 10 bases in between. Germline V CDR1 and CDR2: PRHDT, FYEKMQ (reference sequence). The CDR3 sequence: CASSLRGAYEKLFF. The CDR3 bases are TGTGCCAGCAGCTTACGGGGGGCTTATGAAAAACTGTTTTTT. The entire variable domain, with the rest obtained from reference TRBV13 and TRBJ1-4, is as follows: AAGVIQSPRHLIKEKRETATLKCYPIPRHDTVYWYQQGPGQDPQFLISFYEKMQSDKGSIPDRFSAQQFSDYHSELNMSSLELGDSALYFCASSLRGAYEKLFFGSGTQLSVL.

The chain links TRBV7-2 to TRBJ1-2; 7 nucleotides agree with TRBD1. Germline loops: CDR1 SGHTA, CDR2 FQGNSA. V shed 4 bases and J 7 bases; nucleotides not matched to a gene: 6. The CDR3 spans 13 residues. CDR3 coding DNA: TGTGCCAGCAGCTCCAGGGGGTCGGGTGGCTACACCTTC. Residues: CASSSRGSGGYTF. Full variable domain (rest looked up from reference TRBV7-2 and TRBJ1-2): GAGVSQSPSNKVTEKGKDVELRCDPISGHTALYWYRQSLGQGLEFLIYFQGNSAPDKSGLPSDRFSAERTGGSVSTLTIQRTQQEDSAVYLCASSSRGSGGYTFGSGTRLTVV.

The V and J genes are TRBV6-2 or TRBV6-3 and TRBJ2-4, with D possibly matching TRBD2 (6 bases). V was clipped by 2 bases and J by 5 bases, with 16 bases between them. This CDR3 is built from 16 residues. CDR1 is MNHEY, CDR2 SVGEGT, per germline. CDR3 sequence: CASSYPGRGRENIQYF. As DNA, the CDR3 is TGTGCCAGCAGTTACCCCGGACGGGGGAGAGAAAACATTCAGTACTTC.

The rearrangement joins TRBV29-1 to TRBJ2-5; 12 nucleotides agree with TRBD2. The V and J ends lost 0 bases and 1 base, in that order; junction bases with no gene match: 6. Germline-derived CDR1 and CDR2 are SQVTM and ANQGSEA. This CDR3 is built from 17 residues. CDR3 region: CSVEDQASGGAQETQYF. CDR3 DNA sequence: TGCAGCGTTGAAGATCAGGCTAGCGGGGGGGCCCAAGAGACCCAGTACTTC.

This clone came up a few times. The V gene is TRBV10-3, the J gene TRBJ2-1, with 7 bases that match TRBD2. Germline trimming cut 4 bases from V and 6 bases from J; bases unmatched to any gene: 0. CDR3 length: 12 amino acids. Germline CDR1 reads ENHRY; CDR2 reads SYGVKD. The CDR3 loop is CAISGTSNEQFF. The CDR3 bases are TGTGCCATCAGTGGGACTAGCAATGAGCAGTTCTTC.

The chain employs TRBV4-3 and TRBJ1-1, with D possibly being TRBD1 (6 bases). The ends were cut back, 0 bases at V and 1 base at J, with 12 bases in the middle. From germline, CDR1 is LGHNA and CDR2 YSLEER. The length of the CDR3 is 16 residues. CDR3 DNA sequence: TGCGCCAGCAGCCAAGATCCAGGACAGACGAACACTGAAGCTTTCTTT. Translated, it gives CASSQDPGQTNTEAFF.

The CDR3 DNA is TGTGCCAGCAGTGACGAGAACAGGGGGCCTTACAATGAGCAGTTCTTC. It yields the protein CASSDENRGPYNEQFF. The chain recombines TRBV6-2 or TRBV6-3 with TRBJ2-1, with TRBD1 identical over 9 bases. With 5 bases clipped from V and 4 bases from J, the junction kept 9 bases outside the gene matches. From germline, CDR1 is MNHEY and CDR2 SVGEGT. This CDR3 region has 16 residues.